This is a list of T cell receptor beta chains from one sample in a study of T-cell reconstitution after alpha-beta-depleted transplantation in children. TCRdb re-analysed the PCR reads in MiXCR, keeping a single row per CDR3 protein. Of a few hundred thousand distinct CDR3 sequences listed, 15% to 20% are singletons. The sample here was PBMCs, mostly from graft donor cells, taken 360 days after TCRalphabeta/CD19-depleted stem cell transplant. Receptor source: a boy less than two years old who had a stem cell transplant for Wiskott-Aldrich syndrome, so the T cells may come from the graft donor. Each CDR3 is given with its conserved first and last residue. A D gene is named only where the DNA matches it firmly. Not all rows give a size; the values are once, few, many and, for expanded clones, a class.

CDR3 protein,CDR3 DNA,clone size,J gene,V gene,D gene
CASSRQVILTDTQYF,TGTGCCAGCAGCCGACAGGTGATTCTCACAGATACGCAGTATTTT,few,TRBJ2-3,TRBV7-9,NA
CASSEGASRRDTQYF,TGTGCCAGCAGTGAGGGGGCTAGCCGTAGGGATACGCAGTATTTT,NA,TRBJ2-3,TRBV2,NA
CASSLGTEETQYF,TGCGCCAGCAGCCTAGGGACAGAAGAGACCCAGTACTTC,few,TRBJ2-5,TRBV5-1,TRBD1
CASRGQAVGELFF,TGTGCCAGCAGAGGACAGGCGGTCGGGGAGCTGTTTTTT,many,TRBJ2-2,TRBV12-3/TRBV12-4,TRBD1
CASSFPVTAGGGNTQYF,TGTGCCAGCAGCTTCCCTGTGACGGCGGGAGGGGGCAATACGCAGTATTTT,NA,TRBJ2-3,TRBV7-2,TRBD2
CASSPGLYEQYF,TGTGCCAGCAGTCCCGGGCTCTACGAGCAGTACTTC,many,TRBJ2-7,TRBV12-3/TRBV12-4,NA
CASSQEGAASGRRTDTQYF,TGCGCCAGCAGCCAAGAAGGGGCTGCTAGCGGGAGGCGCACAGATACGCAGTATTTT,NA,TRBJ2-3,TRBV4-3,TRBD2
CASSPRQGRENTEAFF,TGTGCCAGCAGTCCCCGACAGGGTAGGGAGAACACTGAAGCTTTCTTT,NA,TRBJ1-1,TRBV12-3/TRBV12-4,TRBD1
CATARLAGGYEQYF,TGTGCCACCGCAAGACTAGCGGGAGGCTACGAGCAGTACTTC,NA,TRBJ2-7,TRBV19,TRBD2
CASSLSRTSLKETQYF,TGCGCCAGCAGCTTGTCGCGGACTAGCTTAAAAGAGACCCAGTACTTC,few,TRBJ2-5,TRBV5-1,TRBD2
CASSYLRAAWGQGLSYEQYF,TGTGCCAGCAGTTACTTACGAGCTGCCTGGGGACAGGGACTCTCCTACGAGCAGTACTTC,few,TRBJ2-7,TRBV6-2/TRBV6-3,TRBD1
CASSKRQFTDTQYF,TGCGCCAGCAGCAAGCGACAGTTTACAGATACGCAGTATTTT,NA,TRBJ2-3,TRBV5-1,NA
CASTGIETQYF,TGTGCGAGTACAGGGATCGAGACCCAGTACTTC,few,TRBJ2-5,TRBV2,NA
CASSRTPLYEQYF,TGTGCCAGCAGCCGTACCCCCCTCTACGAGCAGTACTTC,NA,TRBJ2-7,TRBV12-3/TRBV12-4,NA
CATSGRRTDTQYF,TGTGCCACCAGTGGGAGGCGCACAGATACGCAGTATTTT,many,TRBJ2-3,TRBV24-1,NA
CASSPWDPAYEQYF,TGTGCCAGCAGCCCCTGGGACCCAGCTTACGAGCAGTACTTC,few,TRBJ2-7,TRBV7-9,NA
CASSPWSMYGKRGEQFF,TGTGCCAGCAGCCCGTGGTCCATGTACGGCAAGCGGGGTGAGCAGTTCTTC,NA,TRBJ2-1,TRBV7-8,TRBD2
CASSLRGVPYNEQFF,TGTGCCAGCAGTCTACGGGGGGTCCCCTACAATGAGCAGTTCTTC,NA,TRBJ2-1,TRBV12-3/TRBV12-4,TRBD2
CASSDRTGQETQYF,TGTGCCAGCAGTGATCGGACAGGACAAGAGACCCAGTACTTC,few,TRBJ2-5,TRBV2,TRBD1
CASSQSLAVQETQYF,TGTGCCAGCAGCCAGTCACTAGCGGTCCAAGAGACCCAGTACTTC,NA,TRBJ2-5,TRBV3-1,TRBD2
CASSFMGVWETQYF,TGCGCCAGCAGCTTTATGGGGGTCTGGGAGACCCAGTACTTC,NA,TRBJ2-5,TRBV5-1,NA
CASSKRGIGEQFF,TGCGCCAGCAGCAAGAGGGGGATAGGTGAGCAGTTCTTC,few,TRBJ2-1,TRBV5-1,NA
CAWSLGQGAGEQFF,TGTGCCTGGAGTTTGGGACAGGGGGCAGGGGAGCAGTTCTTC,NA,TRBJ2-1,TRBV30,TRBD1
CASSQVSGGASDTQYF,TGCGCCAGCAGCCAAGTAAGCGGGGGGGCCTCAGATACGCAGTATTTT,few,TRBJ2-3,TRBV4-1,TRBD2
CASSMTVSGNTIYF,TGTGCCAGCAGCATGACGGTTTCTGGAAACACCATATATTTT,NA,TRBJ1-3,TRBV27,NA
CASSNRDRSNQPQHF,TGTGCCAGCAGTAACCGGGACAGGAGCAATCAGCCCCAGCATTTT,NA,TRBJ1-5,TRBV12-3/TRBV12-4,TRBD1
CASSLVRGEQFF,TGTGCCAGCAGTCTCGTGAGGGGTGAGCAGTTCTTC,many,TRBJ2-1,TRBV5-1,NA
CASSLAGTDYGYTF,TGTGCCAGCAGCTTGGCCGGGACAGACTATGGCTACACCTTC,NA,TRBJ1-2,TRBV7-8,TRBD1
CASSLVAGNTIYF,TGTGCCAGCAGCTTAGTCGCAGGAAACACCATATATTTT,few,TRBJ1-3,TRBV7-9,NA
CASRRSGTNTGELFF,TGTGCCAGTAGAAGGAGCGGTACGAACACCGGGGAGCTGTTTTTT,few,TRBJ2-2,TRBV19,NA
CASSQFSTDIQYF,TGCGCCAGCAGCCAGTTCTCGACAGACATTCAGTACTTC,NA,TRBJ2-4,TRBV4-3,NA
CASSSMAQGDHEQYF,TGCGCCAGCAGCTCCATGGCTCAGGGGGACCACGAGCAGTACTTC,few,TRBJ2-7,TRBV5-1,TRBD1
CASSSGGTEAFF,TGCGCCAGCAGCTCGGGGGGAACCGAAGCTTTCTTT,many,TRBJ1-1,TRBV5-1,NA
CASSFWASSYNEQFF,TGTGCCAGCAGTTTTTGGGCTAGCTCCTACAATGAGCAGTTCTTC,NA,TRBJ2-1,TRBV12-3/TRBV12-4,NA
CASSLGLGFNQPQHF,TGCGCCAGCAGCTTGGGTCTGGGATTTAATCAGCCCCAGCATTTT,NA,TRBJ1-5,TRBV5-1,NA
CSAPNTDTQYF,TGCAGTGCTCCGAACACAGATACGCAGTATTTT,NA,TRBJ2-3,TRBV20-1,NA
CATGQGAETQYF,TGTGCCACTGGACAGGGGGCAGAGACCCAGTACTTC,few,TRBJ2-5,TRBV10-3,TRBD1
CASSQAGLAYEQYF,TGTGCCAGCAGCCAAGCAGGGCTGGCCTACGAGCAGTACTTC,few,TRBJ2-7,TRBV3-1,NA
CSVEEMLDTQYF,TGCAGCGTTGAAGAAATGCTGGATACGCAGTATTTT,few,TRBJ2-3,TRBV29-1,NA
CASSHEQGYNEQFF,TGTGCCAGCAGCCATGAACAGGGGTACAATGAGCAGTTCTTC,NA,TRBJ2-1,TRBV7-9,TRBD1
CASSYSGPGELFF,TGTGCCAGCAGCTATTCGGGGCCCGGGGAGCTGTTTTTT,NA,TRBJ2-2,TRBV7-9,NA
CSAREGTSYEQYF,TGCAGTGCTAGAGAAGGGACATCGTACGAGCAGTACTTC,few,TRBJ2-7,TRBV20-1,NA